This T cell receptor (beta chain) originates from a study of cytomegalovirus exposure and HLA in healthy donors. The donors were healthy bone marrow donors. Findings of the study overall: In a later analysis, an Asian-associated ancestry cluster reportedly showed fewer N-insertions than the approximately 640-donor mean.

PCR amplification relied on 60 Vbeta primers (plus 13 Jbeta primers). Assay: immunoSEQ multiplex PCR; the TCRdb copy retains only in-frame clones and omits some. The sample totals over 150,000 clones. On this clone itself: Its antigen is currently unknown.

The sequencing sample was made of PBMCs. The receptor was isolated from a boy aged 5-17 years in good health and CMV-seronegative.

CDR3 residues: CASSTWEGPRIDGYTF. CDR3 bases: TGTGCCAGCAGCACCTGGGAGGGTCCACGTATCGATGGCTACACCTTC. The gene calls are TRBV5-8 and TRBJ1-2; D is undetermined. The CDR3 consists of 16 residues. Germline V gene sequence: CDR1 SGHTS, CDR2 YDEGEE. Trimming took off 4 bases at V and 6 bases at J, with 22 bases between the two ends.